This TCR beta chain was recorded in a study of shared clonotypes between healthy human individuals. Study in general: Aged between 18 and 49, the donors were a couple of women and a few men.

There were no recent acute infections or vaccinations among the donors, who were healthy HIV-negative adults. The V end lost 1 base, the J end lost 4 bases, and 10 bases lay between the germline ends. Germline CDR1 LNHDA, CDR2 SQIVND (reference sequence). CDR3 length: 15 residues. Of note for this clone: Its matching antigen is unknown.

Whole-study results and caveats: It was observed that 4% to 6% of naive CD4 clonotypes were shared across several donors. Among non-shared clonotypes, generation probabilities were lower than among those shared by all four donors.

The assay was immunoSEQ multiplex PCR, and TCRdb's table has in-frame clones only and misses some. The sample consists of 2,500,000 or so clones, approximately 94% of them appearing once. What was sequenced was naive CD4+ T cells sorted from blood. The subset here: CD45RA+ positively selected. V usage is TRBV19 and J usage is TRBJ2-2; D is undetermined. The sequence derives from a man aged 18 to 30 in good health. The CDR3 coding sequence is TGTGCCAGTAGTATAGTTTTAGGGTCCACCGGGGAGCTGTTTTTT. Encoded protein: CASSIVLGSTGELFF.